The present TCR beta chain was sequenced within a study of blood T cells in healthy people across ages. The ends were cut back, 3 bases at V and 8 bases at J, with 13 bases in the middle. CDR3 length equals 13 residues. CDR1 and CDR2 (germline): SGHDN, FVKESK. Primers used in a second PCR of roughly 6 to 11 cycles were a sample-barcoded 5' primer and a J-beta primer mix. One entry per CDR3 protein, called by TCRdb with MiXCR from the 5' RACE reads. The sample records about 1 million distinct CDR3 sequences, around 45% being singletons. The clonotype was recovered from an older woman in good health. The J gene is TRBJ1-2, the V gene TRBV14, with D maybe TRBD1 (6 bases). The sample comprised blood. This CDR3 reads CASSQNNRVGYTF. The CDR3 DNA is TGTGCCAGCAGCCAGAATAACAGGGTGGGCTACACCTTC. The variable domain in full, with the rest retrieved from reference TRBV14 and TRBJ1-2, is EAGVTQFPSHSVIEKGQTVTLRCDPISGHDNLYWYRRVMGKEIKFLLHFVKESKQDESGMPNNRFLAERTGGTYSTLKVQPAELEDSGVYFCASSQNNRVGYTFGSGTRLTVV.